In its sample, the clone carrying this T cell receptor beta chain was seen once. Its antigen is unknown. The sample comes from a study of vaccination effects on CD4 cells after COVID-19. TCRdb keeps only in-frame clones here, not all; method: immunoSEQ multiplex PCR. This sample has 30,000 or so clones, with approximately 68% found just once. Antigen-specific CD4+ T cells expanded by the ViraFEST assay with viral peptide pools were then sequenced. Culturing for roughly 9 days preceded CD4+ T cell isolation. Study-wide results and caveats: In healthy vaccinees, only 1 of 255 vaccine-induced clones cross-reacted with common cold coronaviruses.

Sequencing used CD4+ T cells from PBMCs cultured with HCoV-229E spike peptides, obtained before COVID-19 vaccination. This clonotype was obtained from a human donor who received a COVID-19 vaccine.

The CDR3 nucleotides are TGTGCCACCGGGGGCCCGAACACCGGGGAGCTGTTTTTT. Its translation: CATGGPNTGELFF. V gene TRBV24-1 combines with J gene TRBJ2-2; D is perhaps TRBD1 (6 bases). The CDR3 is 13 residues long. V lost 9 bases to trimming and J lost 0 bases, with 7 bases between them. The germline gives CDR1 KGHDR, CDR2 SFDVKD.